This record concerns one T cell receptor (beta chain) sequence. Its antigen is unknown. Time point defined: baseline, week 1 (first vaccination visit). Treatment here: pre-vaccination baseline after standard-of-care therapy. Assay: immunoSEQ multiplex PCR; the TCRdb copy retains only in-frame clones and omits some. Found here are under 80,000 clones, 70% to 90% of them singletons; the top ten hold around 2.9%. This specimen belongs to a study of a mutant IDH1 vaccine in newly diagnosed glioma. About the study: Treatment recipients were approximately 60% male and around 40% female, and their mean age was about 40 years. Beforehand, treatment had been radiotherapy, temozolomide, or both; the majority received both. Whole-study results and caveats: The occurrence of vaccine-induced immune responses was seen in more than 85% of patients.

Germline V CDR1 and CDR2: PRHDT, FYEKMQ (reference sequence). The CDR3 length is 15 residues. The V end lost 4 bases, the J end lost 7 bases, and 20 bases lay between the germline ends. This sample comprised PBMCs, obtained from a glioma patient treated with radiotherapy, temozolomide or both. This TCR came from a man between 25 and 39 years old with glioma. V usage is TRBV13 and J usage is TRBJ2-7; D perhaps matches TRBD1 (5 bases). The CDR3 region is CASSSSLGVPREQYF. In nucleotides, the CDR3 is TGTGCCAGCAGCTCCTCATTAGGGGTCCCCCGGGAGCAGTACTTC.